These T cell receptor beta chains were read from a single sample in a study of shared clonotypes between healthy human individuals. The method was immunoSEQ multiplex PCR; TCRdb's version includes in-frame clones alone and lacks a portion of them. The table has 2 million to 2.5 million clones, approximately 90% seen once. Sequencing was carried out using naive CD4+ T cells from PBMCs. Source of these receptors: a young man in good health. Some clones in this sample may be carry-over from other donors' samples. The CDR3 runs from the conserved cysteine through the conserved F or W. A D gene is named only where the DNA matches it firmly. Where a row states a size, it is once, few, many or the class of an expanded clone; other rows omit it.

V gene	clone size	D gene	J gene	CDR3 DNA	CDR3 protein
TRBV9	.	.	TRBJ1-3	TGTGCCAGCAGCGTAGATTGGTTACTTTTTGGAAACACCATATATTTT	CASSVDWLLFGNTIYF
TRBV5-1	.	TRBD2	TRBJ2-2	TGCGCCAGCAGCTGGGCGGGGGAAAACACCGGGGAGCTGTTTTTT	CASSWAGENTGELFF
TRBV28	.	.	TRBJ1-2	TGTGCCAGCAGCTTGACAGATACAAGGGGCTATGGCTACACCTTC	CASSLTDTRGYGYTF
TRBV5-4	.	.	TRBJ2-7	TGTGCCAGCAGCCGGGGGGGACAGGCCGCCTACGAGCAGTACTTC	CASSRGGQAAYEQYF
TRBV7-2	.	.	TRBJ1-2	TGTGCCAGCAGCTTAGAGGCGGCCCGCTATGGCTACACCTTC	CASSLEAARYGYTF
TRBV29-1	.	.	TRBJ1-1	TGCAGCGTTGCGATGCCTAACACTGAAGCTTTCTTT	CSVAMPNTEAFF
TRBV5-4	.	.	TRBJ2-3	TGTGCCAGCAGCTTACGAGGCACAGATACGCAGTATTTT	CASSLRGTDTQYF
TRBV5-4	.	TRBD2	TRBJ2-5	TGTGCCAGCAGCTTAGCGGGAGGGCGGGAGACCCAGTACTTC	CASSLAGGRETQYF
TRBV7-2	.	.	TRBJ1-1	TGTGCCAGCAGCTCCCAAAGGGGAATCACTGAAGCTTTCTTT	CASSSQRGITEAFF
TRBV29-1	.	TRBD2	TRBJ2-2	TGCAGCGTTGAACGGGGGGCGAACACCGGGGAGCTGTTTTTT	CSVERGANTGELFF
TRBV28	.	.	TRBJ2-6	TGTGCCAGCAGCCGTAAGACGGCAACCTCTGGGGCCAACGTCCTGACTTTC	CASSRKTATSGANVLTF
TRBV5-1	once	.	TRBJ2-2	TGCGCCAGCAGCTTGATCACAAGGGGTGGTGGGGAGCTGTTTTTT	CASSLITRGGGELFF
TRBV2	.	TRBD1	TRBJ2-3	TGTGCCAGCAGTACAGGGGTAGATACGCAGTATTTT	CASSTGVDTQYF
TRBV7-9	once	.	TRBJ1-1	TGTGCCAGCAGCCCTTCGACAGTTTTGAACACTGAAGCTTTCTTT	CASSPSTVLNTEAFF
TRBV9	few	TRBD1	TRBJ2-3	TGTGCCAGCAGCGTAGGGACAGGGGGCGCCCCAGCAGATACGCAGTATTTT	CASSVGTGGAPADTQYF
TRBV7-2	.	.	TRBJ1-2	TGTGCCAGCAGCTTTTACAGGACCTATGGCTACACCTTC	CASSFYRTYGYTF
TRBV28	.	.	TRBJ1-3	TGTGCCAGCAGTTTTTTTAGCTGGGCTGGAAACACCATATATTTT	CASSFFSWAGNTIYF